This T cell receptor (beta chain) is drawn from a study of blood T cells in healthy people across ages. Study-wide findings and caveats: Older individuals had lower TCR beta diversity per million T cells (the decline was roughly linear). Investigators treated diversity estimates from one million T cells as underestimates.

Only a few counts were recorded for this clonotype. Its antigen remains unknown. The CDR3 has 13 residues. The V and J ends lost 6 bases and 8 bases respectively, with 14 bases between them. Germline CDR1 reads KGHSH; CDR2 reads LQKENI. Primers used in a second PCR of about 6 to 11 cycles were a sample-barcoded 5' primer and a J-beta primer mix. Sequencing of every sample gave 3 million or more CDR3-containing paired-end reads. TCRdb used MiXCR to reprocess the 5' RACE reads, holding one entry per CDR3 protein. Of approximately 1,700,000 distinct CDR3 sequences in the sample, roughly two fifths were seen once.

Material: blood. The J gene is TRBJ2-4, the V gene TRBV18, with no clear D. The TCR originated in a human donor in good health. CDR3 protein: CASSPRASDIQYF. The DNA for the CDR3 is TGTGCCAGCTCCCCTCGGGCAAGTGACATTCAGTACTTC.